This T cell receptor (beta chain) emerged from a study of T cell repertoires in cytomegalovirus infection. Study-level background: It was recently identified HLA-C-restricted and well-studied HLA-B-restricted CMV epitopes that the study used.

TCRdb independently ran MiXCR on the reads; one entry per CDR3 protein. The sample records about 770,000 distinct CDR3 sequences, 25% to 30% being singletons. This clonotype was recorded a few times. Its target is not known. The CDR3 length is 17 residues. Trimming took 0 bases from V and 0 from J, leaving 16 bases between them. CDR1 and CDR2 from the germline V gene are DFQATT and SNEGSKA (reference sequence). The sequence was collected from a human donor in good health (CMV status not recorded). Some clones in this sample may be carry-over from other donors' samples. The V and J genes are TRBV20-1 and TRBJ2-3; D not certain. Sequencing used cultured CD8+ T cells from PBMCs, obtained from culture after CMV antigen stimulation. Written as DNA, the CDR3 is TGCAGTGCTAGAGAGCCCGGCTGGGAAACTAGCACAGATACGCAGTATTTT. Translation gives CSAREPGWETSTDTQYF.